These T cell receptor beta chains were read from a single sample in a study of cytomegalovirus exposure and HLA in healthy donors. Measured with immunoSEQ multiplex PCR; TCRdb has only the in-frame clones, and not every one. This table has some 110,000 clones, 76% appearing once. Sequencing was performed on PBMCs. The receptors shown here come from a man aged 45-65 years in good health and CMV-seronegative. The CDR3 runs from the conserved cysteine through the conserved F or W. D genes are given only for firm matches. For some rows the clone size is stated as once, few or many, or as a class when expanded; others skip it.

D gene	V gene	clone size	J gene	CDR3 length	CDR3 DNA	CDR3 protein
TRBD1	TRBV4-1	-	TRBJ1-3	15	TGCGCCAGCAGCCGGACAGGGGAAACTGGAAACACCATATATTTT	CASSRTGETGNTIYF
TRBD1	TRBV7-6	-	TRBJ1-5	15	TGTGCCAGCAGCTTTGGAGGGGGCATCAATCAGCCCCAGCATTTT	CASSFGGGINQPQHF
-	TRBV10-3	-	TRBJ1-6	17	TGTGCCATCAGGGAGATGGGGGGAAGCTCCTATAATTCACCCCTCCACTTT	CAIREMGGSSYNSPLHF
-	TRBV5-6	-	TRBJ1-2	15	TGTGCCAGCAGCTTGAGGTTCGACGGAGACTATGGCTACACCTTC	CASSLRFDGDYGYTF
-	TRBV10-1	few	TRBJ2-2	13	TGCGCCCCAAAGCCGGGGAACACCGGGGAGCTGTTTTTT	CAPKPGNTGELFF
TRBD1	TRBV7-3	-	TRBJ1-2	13	TGTGCCAGCAGCTCGACAGGGGGCTATGGCTACACCTTC	CASSSTGGYGYTF
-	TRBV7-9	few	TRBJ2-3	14	TGTGCCAGCAGCTTGTACGCAGGGCCAGATACGCAGTATTTT	CASSLYAGPDTQYF
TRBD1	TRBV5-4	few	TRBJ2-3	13	TGTGCCAGCAGCACGACAGGGACCTTGACGCAGTATTTT	CASSTTGTLTQYF
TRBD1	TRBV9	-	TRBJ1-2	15	TGTGCCAGCAGCTCCAACCTCCGGGACAGCTATGGCTACACCTTC	CASSSNLRDSYGYTF
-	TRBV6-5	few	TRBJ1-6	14	TGTGCCAGCACCTACGGTGGGGGCAATTCACCCCTCCACTTT	CASTYGGGNSPLHF
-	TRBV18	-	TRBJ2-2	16	TGTGCCAGCTCACCACGTCTGACTACCTTAGCCGGGGAGCTGTTTTTT	CASSPRLTTLAGELFF
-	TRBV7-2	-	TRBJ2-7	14	TGTGCCAGCAGCACAGAGAGATACTCCTACGAGCAGTACTTC	CASSTERYSYEQYF
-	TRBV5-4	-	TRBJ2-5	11	TGTGCCAGCAGCCCGGGAGAGACCCAGTACTTC	CASSPGETQYF
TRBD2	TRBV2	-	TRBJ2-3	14	TGTGCCAGCAGTGTTGGAGCTAGCGGGGATACGCAGTATTTT	CASSVGASGDTQYF
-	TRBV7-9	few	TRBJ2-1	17	TGTTCCAGCAGCCGGGGTCTAGGCGGGGAAGGGGACAATGAGCAGTTCTTC	CSSSRGLGGEGDNEQFF
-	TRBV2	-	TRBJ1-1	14	TGTGCCAGCAGGGCACGGGTCGGTAACACTGAAGCTTTCTTT	CASRARVGNTEAFF
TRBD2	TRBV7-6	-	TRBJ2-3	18	TGTGCCAGCAGCAAAACTAGCGGGGGGGCGTGGGGCACAGATACGCAGTATTTT	CASSKTSGGAWGTDTQYF
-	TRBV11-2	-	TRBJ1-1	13	TGTGCCAGCAGACCTCCTTCGACAACTGAAGCTTTCTTT	CASRPPSTTEAFF
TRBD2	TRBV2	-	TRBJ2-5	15	TGTGCCAGCAGTACCGGGGGGGTTAGGGGGGAGACCCAGTACTTC	CASSTGGVRGETQYF
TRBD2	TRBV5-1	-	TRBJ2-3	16	TGCGCCAGCAGCTATTCCACTAGCGGGGGGGACGGTGCGCAGTATTTT	CASSYSTSGGDGAQYF
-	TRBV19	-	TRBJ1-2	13	TGTGCCAGTAGCCAACAGGGTGCCGGTGGCTACACCTTC	CASSQQGAGGYTF
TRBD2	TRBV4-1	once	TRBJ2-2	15	TGCGCCAGCTCCCTAGGTGCGGGGGACACCGGGGAGCTGTTTTTT	CASSLGAGDTGELFF
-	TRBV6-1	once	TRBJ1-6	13	TGTGCCAGCATGGGGACCGCGGGATTTCCCCTCCACTTT	CASMGTAGFPLHF
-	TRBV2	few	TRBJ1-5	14	TGTGCCAGCCAGTTTCAGGGAAGCAATCAGCCCCAGCATTTT	CASQFQGSNQPQHF
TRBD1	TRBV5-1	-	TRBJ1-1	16	TGCGCCAGCGACACGATTCGGACAGGGCGAGGGACTGAAGCTTTCTTT	CASDTIRTGRGTEAFF
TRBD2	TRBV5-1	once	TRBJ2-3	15	TGCGCCAGCAGCTGGGGGAGCGGGGGCACAGATACGCAGTATTTT	CASSWGSGGTDTQYF
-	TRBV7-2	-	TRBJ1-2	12	TGTGCCAGCAGCTTCTGGGGGCATGGCTACACCTTC	CASSFWGHGYTF
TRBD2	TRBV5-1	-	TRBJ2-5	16	TGCGCCAGCAGCCCCCGGGGGCAGCGGGAGGAGGAGACCCAGTACTTC	CASSPRGQREEETQYF
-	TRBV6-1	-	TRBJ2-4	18	TGTGCCAGCAGTGAGCGCGGCGGGGAGTTACTAGCCAAAAACATTCAGTACTTC	CASSERGGELLAKNIQYF
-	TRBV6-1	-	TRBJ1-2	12	TGTGCCAGCAGTGATACGGGCTATGGCTACACCTTC	CASSDTGYGYTF
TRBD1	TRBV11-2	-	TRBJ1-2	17	TGTGCCAGCAGCTTAGGACAGGGTCTTAGCGACAGCTATGGCTACACCTTC	CASSLGQGLSDSYGYTF
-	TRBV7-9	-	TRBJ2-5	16	TGTTCCAGCAGCCCCCGAGGCGGCTGGAAGGTGGAGACCCAGTACTTC	CSSSPRGGWKVETQYF
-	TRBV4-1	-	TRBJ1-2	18	TGCGCCAGCAGCCAAGATAAACGGCCGCGGGGGGCCAACTATGGCTACACCTTC	CASSQDKRPRGANYGYTF
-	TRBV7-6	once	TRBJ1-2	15	TGTGCCAGCAGCTTAGCGCAGGGCGGTAACTATGGCTACACCTTC	CASSLAQGGNYGYTF
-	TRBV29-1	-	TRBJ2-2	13	TGCAGCGTTAACGAGGGTTTCACCGGGGAGCTGTTTTTT	CSVNEGFTGELFF
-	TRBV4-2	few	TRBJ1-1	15	TGTGCCAGCAGCCAAGAGTCAGGGAAGAACACTGAAGCTTTCTTT	CASSQESGKNTEAFF
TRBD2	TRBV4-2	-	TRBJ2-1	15	TGTGCCAGCAGCCCCGGACTAGCGGTCAACAATGAGCAGTTCTTC	CASSPGLAVNNEQFF
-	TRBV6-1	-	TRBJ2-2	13	TGTGCCAGCAGGGTACAGGTTGCCGGGGAGCTGTTTTTT	CASRVQVAGELFF
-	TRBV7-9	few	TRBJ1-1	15	TGTGCCAGCAGCCCCCGGGGGTCGGGGAACACTGAAGCTTTCTTT	CASSPRGSGNTEAFF
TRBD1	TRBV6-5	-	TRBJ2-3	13	TGTGCCAGTCGGGACAGGTCCACAGATACGCAGTATTTT	CASRDRSTDTQYF
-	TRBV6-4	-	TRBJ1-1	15	TGTGCCAGCAGTCCCGACAGGCGCGTCTACACTGAAGCTTTCTTT	CASSPDRRVYTEAFF
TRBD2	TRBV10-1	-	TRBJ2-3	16	TGCGCCAGCAGTGAGTCGAAGGCGGGGAGGGCAGATACGCAGTATTTT	CASSESKAGRADTQYF
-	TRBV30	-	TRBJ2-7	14	TGTGCCTATCGCGGAGGAACTAGCCGCGGCGAGCAGTACTTC	CAYRGGTSRGEQYF
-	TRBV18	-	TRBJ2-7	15	TGTGCCAGCTCACCCTCCGTTGGAGCCGCCTACGAGCAGTACTTC	CASSPSVGAAYEQYF
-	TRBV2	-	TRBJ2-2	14	TGTGCCAGCAGTGAGCGACTAGATACCGGGGAGCTGTTTTTT	CASSERLDTGELFF
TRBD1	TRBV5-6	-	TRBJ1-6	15	TGTGCCAGCAGCCACACAGACAGGGATAATTCACCCCTCCACTTT	CASSHTDRDNSPLHF
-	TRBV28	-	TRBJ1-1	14	TGTGCCAGCAGGATTGGGGGGATGTTAACTGAAGCTTTCTTT	CASRIGGMLTEAFF
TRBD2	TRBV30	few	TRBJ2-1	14	TGTGCTCGTAGCGGGGAGAGCTCCTACAATGAGCAGTTCTTC	CARSGESSYNEQFF
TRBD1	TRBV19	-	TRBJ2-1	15	TGTGCCAGTAGTGCGACAGGGGGCTCCTACAATGAGCAGTTCTTC	CASSATGGSYNEQFF
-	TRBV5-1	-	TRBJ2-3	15	TGCGCCAGCAGCTTGGGACACACGCAGGTAGATACGCAGTATTTT	CASSLGHTQVDTQYF
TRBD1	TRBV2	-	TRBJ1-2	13	TGTGCCAGCAGTGAAAGGACAGGATTAAGGTTCACCTTC	CASSERTGLRFTF
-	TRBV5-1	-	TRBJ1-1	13	TGCGCCAGCACCCGGGGGGAGAACACTGAAGCTTTCTTT	CASTRGENTEAFF